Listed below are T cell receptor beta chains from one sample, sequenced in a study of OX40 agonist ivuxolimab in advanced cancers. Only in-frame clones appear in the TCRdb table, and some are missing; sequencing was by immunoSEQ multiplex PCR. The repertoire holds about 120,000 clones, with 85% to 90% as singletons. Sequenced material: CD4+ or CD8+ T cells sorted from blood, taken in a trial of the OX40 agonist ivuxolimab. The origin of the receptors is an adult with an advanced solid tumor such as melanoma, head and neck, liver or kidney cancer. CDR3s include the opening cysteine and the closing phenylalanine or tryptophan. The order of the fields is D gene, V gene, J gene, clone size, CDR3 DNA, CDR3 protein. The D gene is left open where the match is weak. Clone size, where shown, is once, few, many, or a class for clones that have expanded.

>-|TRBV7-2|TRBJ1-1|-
TGTGCCAGCAGCCTTGAGGAGAGGGTTGAAGCTTTCTTT
CASSLEERVEAFF
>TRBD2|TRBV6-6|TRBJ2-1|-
TGTGCCAGCAGTTTCTCTAGCGGGACCTACAGTGAGCAGTTCTTC
CASSFSSGTYSEQFF
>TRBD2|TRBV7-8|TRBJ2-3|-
TGTGCCAGCAGCGCTAGCGGGGGGACCGCAGTTCATACGCAGTATTTT
CASSASGGTAVHTQYF
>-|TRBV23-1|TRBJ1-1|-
TGCGCCAGCAGCAAGGTAGGGGCGGTGAACACTGAAGCTTTCTTT
CASSKVGAVNTEAFF
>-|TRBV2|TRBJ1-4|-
TGTGCCAGCAGTGGGGACCTCGGGGGGCGCGAAAAACTGTTTTTT
CASSGDLGGREKLFF
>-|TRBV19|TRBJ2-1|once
TGTGCCAGTCGCGGGCCCGGACTTTCGGTGAATGAGCAGTTCTTC
CASRGPGLSVNEQFF
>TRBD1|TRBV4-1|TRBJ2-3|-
TGCGCCAGCAGCCCTGGGACAGTCCTAGGCACAGATACGCAGTATTTT
CASSPGTVLGTDTQYF
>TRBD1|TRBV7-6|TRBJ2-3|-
TGTGCCAGCAGCTTTGGACAGGCCACAGATACGCAGTATTTT
CASSFGQATDTQYF
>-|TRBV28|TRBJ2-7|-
TGTGCCAGCAGCCCGACCGGGGGACCTTTGGACGAGCAGTACTTC
CASSPTGGPLDEQYF
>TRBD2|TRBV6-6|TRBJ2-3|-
TGTGCCAGCCAGCGGGGGGCCACAGATACGCAGTATTTT
CASQRGATDTQYF
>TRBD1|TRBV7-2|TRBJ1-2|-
TGTGCCACCCAACCACCTCCAGGGGGCGCGGGTGGCTACACCTTC
CATQPPPGGAGGYTF
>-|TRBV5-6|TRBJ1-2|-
TGTGCCAGCAGGTTACAGAACTATGGCTACACCTTC
CASRLQNYGYTF
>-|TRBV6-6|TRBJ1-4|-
TGTGCCAGCATCCCGGGACAATCTAATGAAAAACTGTTTTTT
CASIPGQSNEKLFF
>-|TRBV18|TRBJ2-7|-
TGTGCCAGCTCACCAAGCTCCTACGAGCAGTACTTC
CASSPSSYEQYF
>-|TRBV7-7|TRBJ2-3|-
TGTGCTAGCAGCTTTAAGGCTACGCAGTATTTT
CASSFKATQYF
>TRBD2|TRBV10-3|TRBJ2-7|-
TGTGCCATCAGGGGGGAGGGTTCAGGCTACGAGCAGTACTTC
CAIRGEGSGYEQYF
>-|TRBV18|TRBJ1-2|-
TGTGCCAGCTCACCAGGTCCCACAGGCTATGGCTACACCTTC
CASSPGPTGYGYTF
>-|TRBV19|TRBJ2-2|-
TGTGCCAGTAGTCCAAGGCTAGGGCGCCGGGAGCTGTTTTTT
CASSPRLGRRELFF
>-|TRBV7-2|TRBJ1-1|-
TGTGCCAGCAGCGCAGGGACGGCGAACACTGAAGCTTTCTTT
CASSAGTANTEAFF
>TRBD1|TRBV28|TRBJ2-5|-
TGTGCCAGCAGTTTAGATTCACAGGGGCCCCAAGAGACCCAGTACTTC
CASSLDSQGPQETQYF
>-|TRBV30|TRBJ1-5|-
TGTGCCTGGAGTGTCCAGGGAGGGCAGCCCCAGCATTTT
CAWSVQGGQPQHF
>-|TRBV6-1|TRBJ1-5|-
TGTGCCAGCATCCTCCCCGGGGGTGGCAATCAGCCCCAGCATTTT
CASILPGGGNQPQHF
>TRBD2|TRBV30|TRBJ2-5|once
TGTGCCTGGAGTGCCGGGGGGGCCGGTGAGACCCAGTACTTC
CAWSAGGAGETQYF
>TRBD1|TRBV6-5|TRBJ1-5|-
TGTGCCAGCAAAGAAACAGGGGGCCACCATCAGCCCCAGCATTTT
CASKETGGHHQPQHF
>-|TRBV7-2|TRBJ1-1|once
TGTGCCAGCAGCTTACGGGTTACTGAAGCTTTCTTT
CASSLRVTEAFF
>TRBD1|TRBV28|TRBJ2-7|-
TGTGCCAGCAGTCGGACAGGGTCTGTACGCGAGCAGTACTTC
CASSRTGSVREQYF
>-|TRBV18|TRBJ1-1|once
TGTGCCAGCTTAGGACTCCGAACTGAAGCTTTCTTT
CASLGLRTEAFF
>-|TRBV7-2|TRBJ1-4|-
TGTGCCAGCAGCTTAGGGCAGAATAATGAAAAACTGTTTTTT
CASSLGQNNEKLFF
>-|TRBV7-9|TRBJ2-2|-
TGTGCCAGCAGCCCCGGGACCGACGGGGAGCTGTTTTTT
CASSPGTDGELFF
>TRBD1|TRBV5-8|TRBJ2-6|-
TGTGCCAGCAGCCGGGACAGGGCGTCCGGGGCCAACGTCCTGACTTTC
CASSRDRASGANVLTF
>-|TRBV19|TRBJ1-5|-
TGTGCCAGTAGTAAGCCTGTCGATCAGCCCCAGCATTTT
CASSKPVDQPQHF
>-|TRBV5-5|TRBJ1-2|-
TGTGCCAGCAGCTTGTATCCTGACAGGCAACCTAACTATGGCTACACCTTC
CASSLYPDRQPNYGYTF
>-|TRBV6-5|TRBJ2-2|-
TGTGCCAGCAGTTACTCAGGGGGACTCGACACCGGGGAGCTGTTTTTT
CASSYSGGLDTGELFF
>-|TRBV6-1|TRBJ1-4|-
TGTGCCAGCAGTGAGAGCCTTGAAAAACTGTTTTTT
CASSESLEKLFF
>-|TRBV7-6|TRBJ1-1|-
TGTGCCAGCCGGCCTGACAGTGGAACTGAAGCTTTCTTT
CASRPDSGTEAFF
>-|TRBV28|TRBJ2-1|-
TGTGCCAGCAGTACAGTAGAAATCCCCTACAATGAGCAGTTCTTC
CASSTVEIPYNEQFF